The sequence of this T cell receptor beta chain was determined in a study of siplizumab effects on memory and regulatory T cells. Findings and limits, study-wide: Alloreactive sequences tracing back to unstimulated CD4+ memory cells were significantly reduced by siplizumab. Most alloreactive clones went unmapped to unstimulated subsets; only a minor fraction mapped. The diversity of naive T cells seemed greater than that of memory cells, and their alloresponse contribution seemed major.

Generated by immunoSEQ multiplex PCR, the TCRdb table keeps only in-frame clones and is missing some. Of tens of thousands of clones detected, 88% appear once; the ten largest clones hold over 1.5%. Concerning this clone itself: No antigen is known for it.

Germline V gene sequence: CDR1 DFQATT, CDR2 SNEGSKA (reference sequence). The V end lost 2 bases, the J end lost 3 bases, and 3 bases lay between the germline ends. The CDR3 has 11 amino acids. The sequence derives from a human donor in good health. The gene calls are TRBV20-1 and TRBJ2-3, with no clear D. Specimen: Tregs sorted from blood. CDR3 coding DNA: TGCAGTGCTAGACCAACAGATACGCAGTATTTT. It codes for CSARPTDTQYF.